The clone carrying this T cell receptor beta chain was seen a handful of times. Antigen specificity is unknown. MiXCR, run by TCRdb on the RT-PCR reads, gives a single entry per CDR3 protein. The repertoire has 450,000 to 600,000 distinct CDR3 sequences, 6% to 9% of them found once; the top ten carry over 10%. V gave up 4 bases and J gave up 8 bases; unmatched junction bases: 4. Germline V gives CDR1 LGHDT, CDR2 YNNKEL (reference sequence). CDR3 length equals 15 residues. The sample originates from a study of response to subunit inactivated influenza vaccine. Points from the study as a whole: There was a suggestion from the authors that each seasonal influenza vaccination recruits few new T cells.

The material sequenced was PBMCs from blood, taken about 23 months after vaccination. This sequence originates from a man in his fifties or sixties who received an inactivated influenza vaccine. This chain joins TRBV3-1 and TRBJ2-1; 14 bases match TRBD2. Here the CDR3 DNA reads TGTGCCAGCAGCCTCCGACTAGCGGGGGGGTATGAGCAGTTCTTC. Translated, it gives CASSLRLAGGYEQFF.